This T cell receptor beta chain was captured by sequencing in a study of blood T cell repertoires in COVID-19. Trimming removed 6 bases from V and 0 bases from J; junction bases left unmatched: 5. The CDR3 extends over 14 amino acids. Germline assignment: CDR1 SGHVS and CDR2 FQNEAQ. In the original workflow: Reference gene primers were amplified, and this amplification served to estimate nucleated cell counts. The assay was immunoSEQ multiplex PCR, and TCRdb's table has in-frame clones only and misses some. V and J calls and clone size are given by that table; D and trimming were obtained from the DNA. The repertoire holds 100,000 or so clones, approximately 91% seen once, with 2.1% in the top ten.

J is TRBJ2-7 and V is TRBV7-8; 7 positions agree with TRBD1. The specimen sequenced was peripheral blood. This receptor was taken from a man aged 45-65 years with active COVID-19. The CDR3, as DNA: TGTGCCAGCAGTCCTGACAGGGACTCCTACGAGCAGTACTTC. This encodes CASSPDRDSYEQYF.